The source of this T cell receptor beta chain is a study of T cells in Graves' hyperthyroidism and ophthalmopathy. In its sample, this clonotype was seen many times. Diagnosis rested on symptoms, serum thyroxine and TRAb, thyroid ultrasound, and orbital computed tomography. PBMCs were sourced from around 10 ml fresh peripheral blood. Template material for amplifying TCR beta CDR3 regions consisted of RNA transcripts. When the TCR CDR3 underwent first-round RT-PCR, the HTBI primer set was used. TCRdb fed the multiplex PCR reads into MiXCR, producing one record per CDR3 protein. The table records more than 350,000 distinct CDR3 sequences, roughly 15% of them present only once. CDR1 and CDR2 from the germline V gene are SNHLY and FYNNEI. With 1 base removed from V and 4 bases from J, the gap between germline ends came to 13 bases. The CDR3 consists of 16 residues.

This clonotype was sampled from a woman in her sixties or seventies with Graves' ophthalmopathy. V is TRBV2 and J is TRBJ2-2; TRBD2 is a possible D gene (5 bases). The sequencing sample was made of blood. CDR3 region: CASSEERTAGTGELFF. DNA of the CDR3: TGTGCCAGCAGTGAAGAGAGGACGGCGGGCACCGGGGAGCTGTTTTTT. Combining the CDR3 with reference TRBV2 and TRBJ2-2 gives the whole variable domain EPEVTQTPSHQVTQMGQEVILRCVPISNHLYFYWYRQILGQKVEFLVSFYNNEISEKSEIFDDQFSVERPDGSNFTLKIRSTKLEDSAMYFCASSEERTAGTGELFFGEGSRLTVL.